This T cell receptor beta chain was sequenced during a study of blood T cell repertoires in COVID-19. Study context: The United States, Italy and Spain provided the acute and convalescent COVID-19 samples. In each case, the material was cDNA or gDNA derived from T cells, B-cell-depleted T cells, or PBMCs.

A single count supports this clone. Study processing details: By means of reference gene primer amplification, nucleated cell counts were estimated. The assay was immunoSEQ multiplex PCR, and TCRdb's table has in-frame clones only and misses some. V, J and clone size are taken as reported in that table, and D and trimming were inferred from the DNA itself. Of about 100,000 clones in the sample, roughly 88% were seen once. CDR1 is SGHNT, CDR2 YYREEE, per germline (reference sequence). The CDR3 extends over 14 amino acids. Between the trimmed V and J ends, which lost 0 bases and 4 bases, there was a span of 11 bases.

This chain joins TRBV5-4 and TRBJ2-7; D might be TRBD1 (6 bases). Specimen: peripheral blood. The origin of this receptor is a human donor in a cohort sampled during active COVID-19. CDR3 nucleotide sequence: TGTGCCAGCAGCTTGGGACAGGAGCTTTACGAGCAGTACTTC. Translated: CASSLGQELYEQYF.